Detailed here is one T cell receptor beta chain. These data are taken from a study of OX40 agonist ivuxolimab in advanced cancers. Using immunoSEQ multiplex PCR, the repertoire was profiled, and TCRdb retains in-frame clones only, with some absent. The data contain tens of thousands of clones, more than 80% of them singletons. The length of the CDR3 is 14 residues. The V gene's germline CDR1 is SNHLY and CDR2 FYNNEI. V shed 3 bases and J 10 bases; nucleotides not matched to a gene: 8. The J gene is TRBJ2-1, the V gene TRBV2; 8 bases map to TRBD1. This material consisted of CD4+ or CD8+ T cells sorted from blood, taken in a trial of the OX40 agonist ivuxolimab. This TCR came from an adult with an advanced solid tumor such as melanoma, head and neck, liver or kidney cancer. DNA of the CDR3: TGTGCCAGCAGTGACCGGACAGGGCGCAGCGAGCAGTTCTTC. Translating it yields CASSDRTGRSEQFF.